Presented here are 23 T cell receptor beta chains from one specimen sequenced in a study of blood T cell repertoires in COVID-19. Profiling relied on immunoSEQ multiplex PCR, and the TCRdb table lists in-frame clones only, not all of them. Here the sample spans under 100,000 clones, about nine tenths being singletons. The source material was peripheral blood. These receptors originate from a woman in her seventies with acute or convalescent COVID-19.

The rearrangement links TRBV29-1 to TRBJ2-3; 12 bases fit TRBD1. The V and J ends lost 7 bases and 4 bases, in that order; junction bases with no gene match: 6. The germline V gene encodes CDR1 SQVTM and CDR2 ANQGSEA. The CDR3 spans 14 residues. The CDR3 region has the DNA TGCAGCGCACGGGACAGGGGGCGCCCAGATACGCAGTATTTT. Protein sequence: CSARDRGRPDTQYF.

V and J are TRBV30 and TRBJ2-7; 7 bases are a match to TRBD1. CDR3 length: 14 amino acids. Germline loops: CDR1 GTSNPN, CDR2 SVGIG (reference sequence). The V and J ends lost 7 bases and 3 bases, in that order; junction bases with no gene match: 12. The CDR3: CASSRGDRVYEQYF. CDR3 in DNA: TGTGCCTCCTCAAGAGGGGACAGAGTCTACGAGCAGTACTTC. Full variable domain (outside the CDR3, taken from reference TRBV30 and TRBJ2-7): SQTIHQWPATLVQPVGSPLSLECTVEGTSNPNLYWYRQAAGRGLQLLFYSVGIGQISSEVPQNLSASRPQDRQFILSSKKLLLSDSGFYLCASSRGDRVYEQYFGPGTRLTVT.

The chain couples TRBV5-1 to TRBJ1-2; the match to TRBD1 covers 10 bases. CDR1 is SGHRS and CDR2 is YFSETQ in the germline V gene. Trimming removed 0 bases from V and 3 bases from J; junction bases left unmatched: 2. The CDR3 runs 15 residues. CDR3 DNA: TGCGCCAGCAGCTTGGAGACAGGGGGCTACTATGGCTACACCTTC. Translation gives CASSLETGGYYGYTF. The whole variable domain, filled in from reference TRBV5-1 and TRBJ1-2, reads KAGVTQTPRYLIKTRGQQVTLSCSPISGHRSVSWYQQTPGQGLQFLFEYFSETQRNKGNFPGRFSGRQFSNSRSEMNVSTLELGDSALYLCASSLETGGYYGYTFGSGTRLTVV.

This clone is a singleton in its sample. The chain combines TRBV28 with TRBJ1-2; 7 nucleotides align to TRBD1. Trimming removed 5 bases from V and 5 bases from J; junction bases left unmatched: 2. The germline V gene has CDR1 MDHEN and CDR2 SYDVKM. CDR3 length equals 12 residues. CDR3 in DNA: TGTGCCAGCAGTCGGGACAGTTATGGCTACACCTTC. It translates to CASSRDSYGYTF.

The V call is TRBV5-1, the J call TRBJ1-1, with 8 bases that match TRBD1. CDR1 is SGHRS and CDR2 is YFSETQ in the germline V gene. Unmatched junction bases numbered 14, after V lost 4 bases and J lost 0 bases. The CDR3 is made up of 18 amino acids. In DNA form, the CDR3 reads TGCGCCAGCAGCACGCCAAGACAGGGGACGTCCATGAACACTGAAGCTTTCTTT. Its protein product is CASSTPRQGTSMNTEAFF.

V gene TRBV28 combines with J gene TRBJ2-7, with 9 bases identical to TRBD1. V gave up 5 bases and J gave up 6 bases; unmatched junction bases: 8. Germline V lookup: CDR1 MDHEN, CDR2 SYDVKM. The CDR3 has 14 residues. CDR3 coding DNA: TGTGCCAGCAGTATATCGGGACAGGGTTTCGAGCAGTACGTC. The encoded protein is CASSISGQGFEQYV.

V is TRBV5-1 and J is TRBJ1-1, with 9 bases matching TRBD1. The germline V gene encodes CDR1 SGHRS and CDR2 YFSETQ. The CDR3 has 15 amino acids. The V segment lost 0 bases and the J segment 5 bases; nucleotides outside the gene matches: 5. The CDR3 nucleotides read TGCGCCAGCAGCTTGGGACAGGGGGTTAGTACTGAAGCTTTCTTT. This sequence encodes CASSLGQGVSTEAFF.

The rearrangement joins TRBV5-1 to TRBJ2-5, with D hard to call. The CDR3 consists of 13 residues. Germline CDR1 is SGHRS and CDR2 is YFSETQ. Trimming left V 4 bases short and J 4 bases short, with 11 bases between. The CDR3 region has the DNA TGCGCCAGCAGCCTCTTTGAGGCAGAGACCCAGTACTTC. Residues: CASSLFEAETQYF.

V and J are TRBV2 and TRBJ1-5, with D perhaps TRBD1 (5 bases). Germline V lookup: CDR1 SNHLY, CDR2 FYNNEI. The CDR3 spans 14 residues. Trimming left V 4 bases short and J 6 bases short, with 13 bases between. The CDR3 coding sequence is TGTGCCAGCAGTGCCTCAGGGTCTTCTCAGCCCCAGCATTTT. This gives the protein CASSASGSSQPQHF. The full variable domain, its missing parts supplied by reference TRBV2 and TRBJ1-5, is EPEVTQTPSHQVTQMGQEVILRCVPISNHLYFYWYRQILGQKVEFLVSFYNNEISEKSEIFDDQFSVERPDGSNFTLKIRSTKLEDSAMYFCASSASGSSQPQHFGDGTRLSIL.

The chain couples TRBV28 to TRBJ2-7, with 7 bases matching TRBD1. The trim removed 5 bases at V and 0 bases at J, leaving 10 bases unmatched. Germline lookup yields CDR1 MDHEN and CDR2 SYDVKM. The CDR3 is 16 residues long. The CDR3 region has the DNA TGTGCCAGCAGTCCCGCCCTGACAGGGAGCTCCTACGAGCAGTACTTC. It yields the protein CASSPALTGSSYEQYF. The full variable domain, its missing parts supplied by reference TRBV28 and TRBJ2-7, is DVKVTQSSRYLVKRTGEKVFLECVQDMDHENMFWYRQDPGLGLRLIYFSYDVKMKEKGDIPEGYSVSREKKERFSLILESASTNQTSMYLCASSPALTGSSYEQYFGPGTRLTVT.

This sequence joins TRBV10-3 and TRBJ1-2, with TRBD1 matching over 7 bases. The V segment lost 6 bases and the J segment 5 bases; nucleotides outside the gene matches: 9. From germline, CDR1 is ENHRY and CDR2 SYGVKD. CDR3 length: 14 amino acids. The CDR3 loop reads CAISTITGEYGYTF. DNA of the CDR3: TGTGCCATCAGCACCATTACAGGGGAATATGGCTACACCTTC.

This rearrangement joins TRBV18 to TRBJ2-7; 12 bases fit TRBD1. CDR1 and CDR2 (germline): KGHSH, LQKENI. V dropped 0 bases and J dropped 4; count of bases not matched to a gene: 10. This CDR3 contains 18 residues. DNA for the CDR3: TGTGCCAGCTCACCACCGGTAGCCGGGACAGGGGGCGTATACGAGCAGTACTTC. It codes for CASSPPVAGTGGVYEQYF.

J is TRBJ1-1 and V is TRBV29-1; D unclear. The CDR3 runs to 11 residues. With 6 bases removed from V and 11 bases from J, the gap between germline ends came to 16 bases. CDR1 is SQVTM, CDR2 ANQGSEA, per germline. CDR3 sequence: CSVVGPGGAFF. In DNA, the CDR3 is TGCAGCGTCGTTGGGCCCGGAGGGGCTTTCTTT.

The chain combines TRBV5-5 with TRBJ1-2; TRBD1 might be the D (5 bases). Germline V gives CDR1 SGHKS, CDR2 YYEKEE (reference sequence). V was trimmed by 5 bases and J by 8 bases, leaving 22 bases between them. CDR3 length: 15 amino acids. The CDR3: CASRGQGPQGGGYTF. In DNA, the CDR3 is TGTGCCAGCAGGGGGCAAGGGCCGCAGGGTGGCGGCTACACCTTC.

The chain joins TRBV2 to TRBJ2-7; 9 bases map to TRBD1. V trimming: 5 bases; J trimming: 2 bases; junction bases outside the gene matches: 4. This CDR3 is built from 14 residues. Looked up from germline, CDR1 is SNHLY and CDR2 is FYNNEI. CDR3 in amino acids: CASSLQGATYEQYF. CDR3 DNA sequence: TGTGCCAGCAGTCTACAGGGGGCCACCTACGAGCAGTACTTC.

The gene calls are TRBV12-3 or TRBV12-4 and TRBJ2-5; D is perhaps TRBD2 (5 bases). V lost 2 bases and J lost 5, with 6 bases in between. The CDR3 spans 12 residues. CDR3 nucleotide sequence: TGTGCCAGCAGTTTAACGGGGGAGACCCAGTACTTC. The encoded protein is CASSLTGETQYF.

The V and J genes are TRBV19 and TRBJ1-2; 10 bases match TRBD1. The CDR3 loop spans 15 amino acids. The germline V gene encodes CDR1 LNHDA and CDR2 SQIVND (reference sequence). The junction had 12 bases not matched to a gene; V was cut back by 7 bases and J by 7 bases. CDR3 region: CASTPPGQGFSGYTF. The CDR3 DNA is TGTGCCAGTACCCCACCGGGACAGGGGTTTTCTGGCTACACCTTC.

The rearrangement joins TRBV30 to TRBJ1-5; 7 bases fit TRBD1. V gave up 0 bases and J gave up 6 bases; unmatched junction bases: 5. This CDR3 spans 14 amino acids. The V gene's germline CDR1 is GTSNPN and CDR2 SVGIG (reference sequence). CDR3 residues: CAWSVGTVGQPQHF. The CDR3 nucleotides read TGTGCCTGGAGTGTAGGGACAGTAGGTCAGCCCCAGCATTTT.

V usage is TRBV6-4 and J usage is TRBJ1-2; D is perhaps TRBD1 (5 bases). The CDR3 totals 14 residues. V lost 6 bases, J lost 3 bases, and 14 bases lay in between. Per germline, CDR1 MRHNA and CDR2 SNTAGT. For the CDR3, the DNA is TGTGCCAGCAGCCCTAATGGGGGGGACTATGGCTACACCTTC. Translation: CASSPNGGDYGYTF.

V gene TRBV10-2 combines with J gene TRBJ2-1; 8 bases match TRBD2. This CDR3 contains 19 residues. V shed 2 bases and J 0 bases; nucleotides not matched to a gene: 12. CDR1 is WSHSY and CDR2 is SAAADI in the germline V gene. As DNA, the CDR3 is TGCGCCAGCAGTGAGCTAGCGGGTATGCCGGCCCGCTCCTACAATGAGCAGTTCTTC. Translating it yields CASSELAGMPARSYNEQFF.

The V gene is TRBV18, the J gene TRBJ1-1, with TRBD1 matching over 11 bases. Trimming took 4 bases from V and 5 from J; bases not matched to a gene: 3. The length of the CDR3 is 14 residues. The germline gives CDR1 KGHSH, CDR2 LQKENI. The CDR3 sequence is CASSQDRGLTEAFF. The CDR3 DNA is TGTGCCAGCTCACAGGACAGGGGGCTTACTGAAGCTTTCTTT.

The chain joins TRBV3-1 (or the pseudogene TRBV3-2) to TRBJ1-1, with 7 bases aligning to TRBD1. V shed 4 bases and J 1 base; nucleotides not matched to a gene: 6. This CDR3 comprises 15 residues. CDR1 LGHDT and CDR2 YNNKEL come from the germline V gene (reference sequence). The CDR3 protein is CASSPHRGQNTEAFF. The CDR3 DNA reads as TGTGCCAGCAGCCCTCACAGGGGTCAGAACACTGAAGCTTTCTTT.

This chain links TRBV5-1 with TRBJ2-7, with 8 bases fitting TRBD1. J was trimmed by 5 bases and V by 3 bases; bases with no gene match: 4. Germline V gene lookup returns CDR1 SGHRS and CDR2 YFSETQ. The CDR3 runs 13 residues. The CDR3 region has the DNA TGCGCCAGCAGCTACGGACAGGGCCACGAGCAGTACTTC. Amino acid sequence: CASSYGQGHEQYF.